This is a list of T cell receptor beta chains from one sample in a study of blood T cell repertoires in COVID-19. Here immunoSEQ multiplex PCR was the method, and the copy in TCRdb shows in-frame clones only, minus some. The table has about 250,000 clones, about 82% seen once; the top ten hold approximately 8.2%. Material for sequencing was PBMCs or T cells enriched from blood (not recorded which). The receptor set was obtained from a woman between 45 and 60 years old with acute COVID-19. CDR3s include the opening cysteine and the closing phenylalanine or tryptophan. Each record gives: V gene, D gene, J gene, clone size, CDR3 DNA, CDR3 protein. A D gene is named only where the DNA matches it firmly. Rows give clone size only sometimes, using once, few, many, or a class for an expanded clone.

>TRBV6-2/TRBV6-3|.|TRBJ1-6|.
TGTGCCAGCAGTTACGGCGACAGAAATTCACCCCTCCACTTT
CASSYGDRNSPLHF
>TRBV5-1|.|TRBJ2-2|.
TGCGCCAGCAGCTGGGCGTACGGGGAGCTGTTTTTT
CASSWAYGELFF
>TRBV7-2|.|TRBJ1-1|.
TGTGCCAGCAGCTTAGCCGGACACCTGAACACTGAAGCTTTCTTT
CASSLAGHLNTEAFF
>TRBV9|.|TRBJ1-5|.
TGTGCCAGCAGCGTAGATCTTAGCAATCAGCCCCAGCATTTT
CASSVDLSNQPQHF
>TRBV12-3/TRBV12-4|.|TRBJ1-2|.
TGTGCCAGCAGTCCCCAGCGTGGGTCTGGCTACACCTTC
CASSPQRGSGYTF
>TRBV4-1|.|TRBJ1-1|.
TGCGCCAGCTCAGGGAACATGATGAACACTGAAGCTTTCTTT
CASSGNMMNTEAFF
>TRBV12-3/TRBV12-4|.|TRBJ2-7|.
TGTGCCAGCAACATGGGGGGTTCCCACGAGCAGTACTTC
CASNMGGSHEQYF
>TRBV30|TRBD1|TRBJ2-1|.
TGTGCCAGGGGACAGGGGCCATACAATGAGCAGTTCTTC
CARGQGPYNEQFF
>TRBV30|.|TRBJ1-1|.
TGTGCCTGGAGTGCGGACACAGGGAGGGCCACTGAAGCTTTCTTT
CAWSADTGRATEAFF
>TRBV30|TRBD1|TRBJ1-5|.
TGTGCCTGGGGGACAGGGGGTCAGCCCCAGCATTTT
CAWGTGGQPQHF
>TRBV9|.|TRBJ1-2|.
TGTGCCAGCAGCGTAGTCCCAGGGGATAACTATGGCTACACCTTC
CASSVVPGDNYGYTF
>TRBV6-2/TRBV6-3|.|TRBJ1-3|.
TGTGCCAGCAGTGGGGGGTTCTCTGGAAACACCATATATTTT
CASSGGFSGNTIYF
>TRBV27|.|TRBJ1-5|.
TGTGCCAGCAAGACCGCCACGGGGAATCAGCCCCAGCATTTT
CASKTATGNQPQHF
>TRBV4-3|.|TRBJ2-3|.
TGCGCCAGCAGCCAAGATCTTAAGGACTACCAATCTTTT
CASSQDLKDYQSF
>TRBV6-2/TRBV6-3|.|TRBJ2-2|.
TGTGCCAGCAGTTCAGGGAACACCGGGGAGCTGTTTTTT
CASSSGNTGELFF
>TRBV6-2/TRBV6-3|.|TRBJ2-7|.
TGTGCCAGCACCCCTGGACGGGGCTACGAGCAGTACTTC
CASTPGRGYEQYF
>TRBV7-9|TRBD1|TRBJ1-6|.
TGTGCCAGCAGCTTGGCGGACAGGGATAATTCACCCCTCCACTTT
CASSLADRDNSPLHF
>TRBV7-9|.|TRBJ2-2|.
TGTGCCACCCCGGCCGGCGGTTACCGCACCGGGGAGCTGTTTTTT
CATPAGGYRTGELFF
>TRBV5-1|TRBD1|TRBJ2-7|few
TGCGCCAGCAGCTTTAGGACAGGTGACTACGAGCAGTACTTC
CASSFRTGDYEQYF
>TRBV7-6|.|TRBJ2-1|.
TGTGCCAGCAGTCGAAGCGGGCCAAGCTCCTACAATGAGCAGTTCTTC
CASSRSGPSSYNEQFF
>TRBV28|.|TRBJ1-2|.
TGTGCCACAAGACAACCGGTAAACTATGGCTACACCTTC
CATRQPVNYGYTF
>TRBV6-5|.|TRBJ2-2|.
TGTGCCAGCAGTTACCTTAGGGGAACCGGGGAGCTGTTTTTT
CASSYLRGTGELFF
>TRBV7-8|.|TRBJ1-2|.
TGTGCCAGCAGCTTAGGGACTGCCAATCTGAACTATGGCTACACCTTC
CASSLGTANLNYGYTF
>TRBV5-5|.|TRBJ1-3|.
TGTGCCAGCAAGAACTTTAACTCTGGAAACACCATATATTTT
CASKNFNSGNTIYF
>TRBV30|.|TRBJ2-2|.
TGTGCCTGGGGATTACGCAGTTCCGGGGAGCTGTTTTTT
CAWGLRSSGELFF
>TRBV5-5|TRBD1|TRBJ1-4|.
TGTGCCAGCAGCTTGGTGGGGACAGCTGTTAATGAAAAACTGTTTTTT
CASSLVGTAVNEKLFF
>TRBV5-1|.|TRBJ1-1|.
TGCGCCAGCAGCTTGGACGCCAGAAACACTGAAGCTTTCTTT
CASSLDARNTEAFF
>TRBV18|.|TRBJ1-5|.
TGTGCCAGCTCACTAGAAGGGGCCCCCAATCAGCCCCAGCATTTT
CASSLEGAPNQPQHF
>TRBV18|.|TRBJ2-2|.
TGTGCCAGCTCACCGGATCAGGGTTCCACCGGGGAGCTGTTTTTT
CASSPDQGSTGELFF
>TRBV19|.|TRBJ1-3|.
TGTGCCAGTAGTATAAAGGGGCCGGACTCTGGAAACACCATATATTTT
CASSIKGPDSGNTIYF
>TRBV5-4|TRBD1|TRBJ1-2|.
TGTGCCAGCAGCTCTGGGACAGGGTCTGGCTACACCTTC
CASSSGTGSGYTF
>TRBV19|.|TRBJ2-3|once
TGTGTAACGAGGCATGGGGATACGCAGTATTTT
CVTRHGDTQYF
>TRBV25-1|TRBD1|TRBJ1-1|.
TGTGCCAGCAGTGTAAGGACAGGGCTCGGGCCACGGAATGTTTTCTTT
CASSVRTGLGPRNVFF
>TRBV11-2|TRBD1|TRBJ1-2|.
TGTGCCACCCACGGACAGGGCTATGGCTACACCTTC
CATHGQGYGYTF
>TRBV7-8|.|TRBJ2-5|.
TGTGCCAGCAGGCCCCCCCCTGCGAAAGAGACCCAGTACTTC
CASRPPPAKETQYF
>TRBV7-2|.|TRBJ1-1|.
TGTGCCAGCAGCAGAATCCAGGGGCTGGGGCTGAACACTGAAGCTTTCTTT
CASSRIQGLGLNTEAFF
>TRBV18|TRBD1|TRBJ2-5|.
TGTGCCAGCTCACCAGACAGGGGTGTAGAGACCCAGTACTTC
CASSPDRGVETQYF
>TRBV18|.|TRBJ2-5|.
TGTGCCAGCTCCCCTAATATTCGCGAGACCCAGTACTTC
CASSPNIRETQYF
>TRBV5-4|TRBD2|TRBJ2-5|once
TGTGCCAGCAGTAAGCTTGGAATCTCGGGAGGGGGAGAGACCCAGTACTTC
CASSKLGISGGGETQYF